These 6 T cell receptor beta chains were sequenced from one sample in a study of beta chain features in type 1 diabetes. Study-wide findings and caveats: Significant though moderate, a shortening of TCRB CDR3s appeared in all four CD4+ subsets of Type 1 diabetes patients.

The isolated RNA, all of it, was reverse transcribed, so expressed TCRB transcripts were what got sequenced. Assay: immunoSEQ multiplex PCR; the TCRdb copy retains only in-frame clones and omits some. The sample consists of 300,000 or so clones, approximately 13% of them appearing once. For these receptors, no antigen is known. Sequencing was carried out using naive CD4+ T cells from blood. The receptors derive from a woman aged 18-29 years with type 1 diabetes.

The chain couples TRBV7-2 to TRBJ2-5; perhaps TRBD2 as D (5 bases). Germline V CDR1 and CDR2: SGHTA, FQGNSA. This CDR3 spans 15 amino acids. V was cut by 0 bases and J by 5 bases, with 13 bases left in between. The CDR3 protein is CASSLAPPPGETQYF. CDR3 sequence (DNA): TGTGCCAGCAGCTTAGCACCCCCCCCGGGGGAGACCCAGTACTTC.

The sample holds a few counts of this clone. CDR3 DNA: TGTGCCAGCAGTTCCTGGACAGGGAGAGATGGCTACACCTTC. Protein: CASSSWTGRDGYTF. The V and J genes are TRBV6-5 and TRBJ1-2, with 8 bases aligning to TRBD1. CDR1 MNHEY and CDR2 SVGAGI come from the germline V gene. The CDR3 has 14 amino acids. Losses at the gene ends were 4 bases for V and 6 bases for J; bases not matched to a gene: 7.

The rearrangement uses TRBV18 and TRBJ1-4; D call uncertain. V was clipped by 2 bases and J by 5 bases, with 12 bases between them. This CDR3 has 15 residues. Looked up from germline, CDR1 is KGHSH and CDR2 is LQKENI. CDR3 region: CASSPSLGGNEKLFF. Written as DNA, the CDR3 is TGTGCCAGCTCACCAAGTCTGGGAGGGAATGAAAAACTGTTTTTT.

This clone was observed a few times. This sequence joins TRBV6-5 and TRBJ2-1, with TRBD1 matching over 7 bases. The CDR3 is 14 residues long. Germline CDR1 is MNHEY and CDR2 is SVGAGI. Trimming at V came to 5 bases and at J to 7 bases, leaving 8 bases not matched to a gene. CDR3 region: CASSRQGSLNEQFF. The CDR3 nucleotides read TGTGCCAGCAGTCGACAGGGAAGCCTGAATGAGCAGTTCTTC.

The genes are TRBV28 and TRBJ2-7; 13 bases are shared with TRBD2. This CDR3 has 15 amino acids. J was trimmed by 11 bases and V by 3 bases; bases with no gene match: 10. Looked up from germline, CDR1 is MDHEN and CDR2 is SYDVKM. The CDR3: CASSFGLAGAKGEYF. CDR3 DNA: TGTGCCAGCAGTTTCGGACTAGCGGGAGCCAAAGGGGAGTACTTC.

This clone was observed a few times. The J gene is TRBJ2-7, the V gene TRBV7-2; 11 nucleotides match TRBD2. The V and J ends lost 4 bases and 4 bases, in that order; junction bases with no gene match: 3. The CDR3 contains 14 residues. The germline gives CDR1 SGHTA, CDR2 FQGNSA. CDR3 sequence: CASSSTSGMYEQYF. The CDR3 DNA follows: TGTGCCAGCAGCTCGACTAGCGGGATGTACGAGCAGTACTTC.